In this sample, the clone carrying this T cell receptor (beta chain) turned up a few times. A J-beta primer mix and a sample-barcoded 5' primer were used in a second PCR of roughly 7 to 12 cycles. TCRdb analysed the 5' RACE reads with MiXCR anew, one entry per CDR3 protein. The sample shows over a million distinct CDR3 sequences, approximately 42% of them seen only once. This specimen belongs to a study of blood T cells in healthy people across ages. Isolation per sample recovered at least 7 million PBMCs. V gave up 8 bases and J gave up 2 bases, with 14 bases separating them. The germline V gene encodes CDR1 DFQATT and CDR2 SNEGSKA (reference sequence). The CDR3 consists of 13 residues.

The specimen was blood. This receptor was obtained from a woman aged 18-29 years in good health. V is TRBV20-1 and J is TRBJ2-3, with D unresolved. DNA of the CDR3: TGCAGTACGCTACTGGGGTTCACAGATACGCAGTATTTT. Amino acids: CSTLLGFTDTQYF.